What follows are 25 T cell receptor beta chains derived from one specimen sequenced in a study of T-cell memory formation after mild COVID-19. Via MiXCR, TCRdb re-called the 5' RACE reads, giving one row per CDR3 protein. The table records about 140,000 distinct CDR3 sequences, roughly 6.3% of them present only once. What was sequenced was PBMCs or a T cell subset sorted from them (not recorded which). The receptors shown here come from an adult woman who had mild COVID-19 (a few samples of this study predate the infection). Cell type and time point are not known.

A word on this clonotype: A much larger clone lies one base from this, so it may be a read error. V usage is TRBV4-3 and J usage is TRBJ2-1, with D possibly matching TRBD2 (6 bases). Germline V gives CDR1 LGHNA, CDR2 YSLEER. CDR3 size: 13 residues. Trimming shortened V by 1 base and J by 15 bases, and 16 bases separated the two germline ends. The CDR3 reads CASSQARRDQAFF. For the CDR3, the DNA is TGCGCCAGCAGCCAAGCTAGGAGGGATCAAGCGTTCTTC.

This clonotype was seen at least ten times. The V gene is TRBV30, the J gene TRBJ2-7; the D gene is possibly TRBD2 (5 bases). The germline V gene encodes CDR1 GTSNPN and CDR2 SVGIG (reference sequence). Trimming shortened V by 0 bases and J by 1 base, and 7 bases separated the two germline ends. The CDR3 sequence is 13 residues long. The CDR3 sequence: CAWSVGRSYEQYF. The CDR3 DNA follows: TGTGCCTGGAGTGTGGGGAGATCCTACGAGCAGTACTTC.

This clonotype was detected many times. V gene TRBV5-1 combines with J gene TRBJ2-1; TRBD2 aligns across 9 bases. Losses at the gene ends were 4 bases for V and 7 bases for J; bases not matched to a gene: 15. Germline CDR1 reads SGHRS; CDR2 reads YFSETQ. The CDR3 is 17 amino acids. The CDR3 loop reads CASSPRLADRVGNEQFF. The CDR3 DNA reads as TGCGCCAGCAGCCCAAGACTAGCGGATAGGGTAGGTAATGAGCAGTTCTTC.

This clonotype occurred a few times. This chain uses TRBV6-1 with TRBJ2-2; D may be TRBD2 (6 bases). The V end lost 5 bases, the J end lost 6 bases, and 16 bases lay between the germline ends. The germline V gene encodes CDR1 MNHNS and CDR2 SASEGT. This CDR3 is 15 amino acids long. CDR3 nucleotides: TGTGCCAGCAGTCGCAACAGGAGGGGTCCCGGGGAGCTGTTTTTT. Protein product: CASSRNRRGPGELFF.

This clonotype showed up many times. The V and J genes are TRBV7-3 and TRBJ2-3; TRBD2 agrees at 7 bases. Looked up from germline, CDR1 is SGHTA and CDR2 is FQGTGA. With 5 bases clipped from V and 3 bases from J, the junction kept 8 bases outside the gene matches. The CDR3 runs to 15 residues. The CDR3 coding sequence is TGTGCCAGCAGCCCCGGCGGGAGCCGTACAGATACGCAGTATTTT. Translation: CASSPGGSRTDTQYF.

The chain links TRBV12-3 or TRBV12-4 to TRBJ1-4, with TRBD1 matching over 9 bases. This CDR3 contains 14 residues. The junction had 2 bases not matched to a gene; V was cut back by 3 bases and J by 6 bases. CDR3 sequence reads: CASSFRQGDEKLFF. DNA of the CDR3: TGTGCCAGCAGTTTCAGACAGGGGGATGAAAAACTGTTTTTT.

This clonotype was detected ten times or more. The CDR3 spells CASSVGAKNEQYF. In nucleotides, the CDR3 is TGCGCCAGCAGCGTCGGGGCTAAAAACGAGCAGTACTTC. The gene calls are TRBV5-1 and TRBJ2-7; D may match TRBD1 or TRBD2 (5 bases each). This CDR3 has 13 amino acids. The germline V gene has CDR1 SGHRS and CDR2 YFSETQ. Trimming stripped 4 bases from V and 5 bases from J, with 13 bases between.

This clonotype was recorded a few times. This CDR3 is CASSSAGGTGNTIYF. The CDR3, as DNA: TGTGCCAGCAGCTCCGCGGGTGGGACTGGAAACACCATATATTTT. The chain recombines TRBV13 with TRBJ1-3; D is ambiguous. CDR1 is PRHDT, CDR2 FYEKMQ, per germline (reference sequence). This CDR3 contains 15 residues. Deletions cut 4 bases from V and 2 bases from J, with 12 bases between.

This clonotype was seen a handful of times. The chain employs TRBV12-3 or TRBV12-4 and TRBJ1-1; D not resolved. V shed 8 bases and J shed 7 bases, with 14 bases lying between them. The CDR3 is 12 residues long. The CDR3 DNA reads TGTGCCAGCGCGAGAGGTGGCGGTGAAGCTTTCTTT. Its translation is CASARGGGEAFF.

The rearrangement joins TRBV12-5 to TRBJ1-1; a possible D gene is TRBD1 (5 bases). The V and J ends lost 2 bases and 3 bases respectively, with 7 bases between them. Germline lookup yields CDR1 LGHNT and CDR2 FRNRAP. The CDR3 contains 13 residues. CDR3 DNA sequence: TGTGCTAGTGGTTTGAGGGGCGACACTGAAGCTTTCTTT. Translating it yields CASGLRGDTEAFF.

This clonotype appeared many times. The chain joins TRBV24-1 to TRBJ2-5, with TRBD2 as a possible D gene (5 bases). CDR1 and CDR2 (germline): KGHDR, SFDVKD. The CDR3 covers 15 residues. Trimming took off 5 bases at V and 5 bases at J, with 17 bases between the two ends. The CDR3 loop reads CATSVSLGHRETQYF. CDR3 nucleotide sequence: TGTGCCACCAGTGTATCACTAGGGCATCGGGAGACCCAGTACTTC.

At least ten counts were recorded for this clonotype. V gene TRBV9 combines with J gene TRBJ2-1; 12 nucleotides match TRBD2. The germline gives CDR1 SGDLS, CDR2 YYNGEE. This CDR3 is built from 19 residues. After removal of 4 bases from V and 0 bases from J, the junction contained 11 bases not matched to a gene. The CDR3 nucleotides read TGTGCCAGCAGCCCTCGACTAGCGGGGGAGCCGGGCTCCTACAATGAGCAGTTCTTC. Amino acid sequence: CASSPRLAGEPGSYNEQFF.

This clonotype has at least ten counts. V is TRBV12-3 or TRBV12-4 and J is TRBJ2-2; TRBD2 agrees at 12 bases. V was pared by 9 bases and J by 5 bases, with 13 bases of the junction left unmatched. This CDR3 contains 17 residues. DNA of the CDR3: TGTGCCAGTCAGTCACCTGGGCTAGCGGGAGGGACCGGGGAGCTGTTTTTT. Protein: CASQSPGLAGGTGELFF.

The CDR3 nucleotides read TGTGCCAGCAGCGCAAGCCGGGGGGAGCTGTTTTTT. This encodes CASSASRGELFF. The V and J genes are TRBV5-4 and TRBJ2-2; D is ambiguous. V lost 4 bases and J 8 bases, leaving 9 bases between the germline ends. CDR1 is SGHNT and CDR2 is YYREEE in the germline V gene (reference sequence). The CDR3 is made up of 12 amino acids.

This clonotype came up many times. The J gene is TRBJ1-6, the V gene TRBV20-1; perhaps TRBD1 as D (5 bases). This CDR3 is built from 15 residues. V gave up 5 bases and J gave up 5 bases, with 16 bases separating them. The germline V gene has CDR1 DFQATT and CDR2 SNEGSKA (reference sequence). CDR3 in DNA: TGCAGTGCTGCGGCCGAGGGGCGGAATAATTCACCCCTCCACTTT. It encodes CSAAAEGRNNSPLHF.

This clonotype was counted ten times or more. In DNA, the CDR3 is TGCGCCAGCAGCCCCGGGACTAGCGGGGGGGCCGTCCAGACCCAGTACTTC. It is translated as CASSPGTSGGAVQTQYF. J is TRBJ2-5 and V is TRBV4-1, with 16 bases that match TRBD2. V lost 4 bases and J lost 6; bases outside the gene matches: 8. CDR1 MGHRA and CDR2 YSYEKL come from the germline V gene. The CDR3 runs to 17 residues.

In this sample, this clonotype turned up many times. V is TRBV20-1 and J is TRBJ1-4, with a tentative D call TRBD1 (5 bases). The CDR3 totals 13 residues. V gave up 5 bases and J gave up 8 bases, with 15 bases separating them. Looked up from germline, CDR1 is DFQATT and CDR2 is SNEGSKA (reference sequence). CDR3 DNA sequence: TGCAGTGCTCAGCGCGGGGCCGAGGAAAAACTGTTTTTT. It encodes CSAQRGAEEKLFF.

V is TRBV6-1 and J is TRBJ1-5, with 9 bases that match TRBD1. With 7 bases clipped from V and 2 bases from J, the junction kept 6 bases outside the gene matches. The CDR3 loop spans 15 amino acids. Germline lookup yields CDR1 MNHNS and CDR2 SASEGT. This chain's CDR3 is CASTPDRGGNQPQHF. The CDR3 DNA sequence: TGTGCCAGCACCCCGGACAGGGGAGGCAATCAGCCCCAGCATTTT.

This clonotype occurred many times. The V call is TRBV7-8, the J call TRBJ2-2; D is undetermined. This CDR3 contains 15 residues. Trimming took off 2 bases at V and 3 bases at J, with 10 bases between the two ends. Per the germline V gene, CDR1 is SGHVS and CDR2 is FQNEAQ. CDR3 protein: CASSLLRIHTGELFF. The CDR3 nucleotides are TGTGCCAGCAGCTTATTGCGGATCCACACCGGGGAGCTGTTTTTT.

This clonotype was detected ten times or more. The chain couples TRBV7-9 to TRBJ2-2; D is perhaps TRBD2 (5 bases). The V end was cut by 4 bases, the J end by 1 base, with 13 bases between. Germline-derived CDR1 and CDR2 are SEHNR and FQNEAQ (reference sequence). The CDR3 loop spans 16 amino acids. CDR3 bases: TGTGCCAGCAGCTCCAGCGGCGAAGGGAACACCGGGGAGCTGTTTTTT. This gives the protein CASSSSGEGNTGELFF.

CDR3 DNA sequence: TGTGCCAGCAGATCAATCCGGGCGGGATACACTGAAGCTTTCTTT. Its translation: CASRSIRAGYTEAFF. The rearrangement joins TRBV11-3 to TRBJ1-1; D is undetermined. V was shortened by 6 bases and J by 3 bases, with 17 bases between the two germline ends. There are 15 residues in the CDR3. CDR1 and CDR2 (germline): SGHNT, YENEEA.

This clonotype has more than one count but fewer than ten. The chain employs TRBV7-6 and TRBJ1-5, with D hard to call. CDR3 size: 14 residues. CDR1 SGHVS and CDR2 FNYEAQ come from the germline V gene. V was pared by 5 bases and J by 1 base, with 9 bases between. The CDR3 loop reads CASSRVPSNQPQHF. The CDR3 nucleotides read TGTGCCAGCAGCCGGGTCCCAAGCAATCAGCCCCAGCATTTT.

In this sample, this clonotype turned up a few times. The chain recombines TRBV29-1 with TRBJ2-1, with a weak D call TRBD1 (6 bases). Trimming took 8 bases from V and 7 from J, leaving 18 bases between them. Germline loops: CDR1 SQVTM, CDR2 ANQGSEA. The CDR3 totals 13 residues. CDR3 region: CSLSRGYNNEQFF. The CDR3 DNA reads TGCAGCTTGAGCAGGGGCTATAATAATGAGCAGTTCTTC.

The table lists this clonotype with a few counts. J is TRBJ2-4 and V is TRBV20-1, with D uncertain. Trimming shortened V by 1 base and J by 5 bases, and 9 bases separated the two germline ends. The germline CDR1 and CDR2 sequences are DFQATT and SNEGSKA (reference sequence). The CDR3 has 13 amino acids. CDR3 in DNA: TGCAGTGCTAGAGGTCTCGTCCAAAACATTCAGTACTTC. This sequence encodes CSARGLVQNIQYF.

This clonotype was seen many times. CDR3 amino acids: CASSIYARDREADTQYF. The CDR3 nucleotides read TGTGCCAGCAGCATCTATGCCCGGGACAGGGAGGCAGATACGCAGTATTTT. This chain joins TRBV21-1 and TRBJ2-3; the table calls TRBD1, which could not be checked here. TRBV21-1 is designated a pseudogene. The length of the CDR3 is 17 residues.